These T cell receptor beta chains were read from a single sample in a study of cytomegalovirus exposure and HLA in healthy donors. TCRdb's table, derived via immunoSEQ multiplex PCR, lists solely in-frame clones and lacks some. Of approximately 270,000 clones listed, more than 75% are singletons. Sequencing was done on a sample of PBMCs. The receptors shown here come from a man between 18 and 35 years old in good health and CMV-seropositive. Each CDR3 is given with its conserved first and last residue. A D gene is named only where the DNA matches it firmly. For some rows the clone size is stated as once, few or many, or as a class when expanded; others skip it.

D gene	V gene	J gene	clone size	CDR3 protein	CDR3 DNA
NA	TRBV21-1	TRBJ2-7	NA	CASSKVTEGRWDYEQYF	TGTGCCAGCAGCAAAGTCACGGAGGGACGGTGGGACTACGAGCAGTACTTC
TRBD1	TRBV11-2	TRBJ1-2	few	CASSLGTGAGYTF	TGTGCCAGCAGCTTGGGGACAGGGGCAGGCTACACCTTC
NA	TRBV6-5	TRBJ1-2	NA	CASSYVGKDGYTF	TGTGCCAGCAGTTACGTCGGGAAAGACGGCTACACCTTC
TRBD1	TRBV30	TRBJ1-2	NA	CAWAQGAGSYGYTF	TGTGCCTGGGCACAGGGGGCGGGCTCATATGGCTACACCTTC
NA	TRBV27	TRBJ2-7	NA	CASSLSILGGAYEQYF	TGTGCCAGCAGTTTATCGATATTAGGGGGGGCCTACGAGCAGTACTTC
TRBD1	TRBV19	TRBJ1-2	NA	CASSPLGTVTGSYTF	TGTGCCAGTAGCCCCCTCGGGACAGTGACGGGGAGCTACACCTTC
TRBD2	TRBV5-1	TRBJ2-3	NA	CASSLTGLAGAATDTQYF	TGCGCCAGCAGCTTGACGGGACTAGCGGGAGCGGCCACAGATACGCAGTATTTT
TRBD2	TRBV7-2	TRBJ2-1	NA	CASSFETGGRNEQFF	TGTGCCAGCAGCTTTGAGACGGGAGGTCGAAATGAGCAGTTCTTC
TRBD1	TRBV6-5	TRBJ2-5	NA	CASSSPGQGLQTQYF	TGTGCCAGCAGTTCTCCGGGACAGGGGTTGCAGACCCAGTACTTC
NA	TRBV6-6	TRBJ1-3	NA	CASRLGDGGNTIYF	TGTGCCAGCAGGCTTGGGGACGGTGGAAACACCATATATTTT
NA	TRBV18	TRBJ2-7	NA	CASSPVGNEQYF	TGTGCCAGCTCACCAGTAGGCAACGAGCAGTACTTC
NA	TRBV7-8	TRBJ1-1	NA	CASSLDRSTEAFF	TGTGCCAGCAGCTTAGACAGGTCCACTGAAGCTTTCTTT
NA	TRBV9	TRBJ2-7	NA	CASSLTAFGDEQYF	TGTGCCAGCAGCCTCACAGCCTTTGGGGACGAGCAGTACTTC
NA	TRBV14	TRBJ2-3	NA	CASSQDRGFTDTQYF	TGTGCCAGCAGCCAAGACAGGGGATTCACAGATACGCAGTATTTT
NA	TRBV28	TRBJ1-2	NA	CASSVSREVGGYTF	TGTGCCAGCAGCGTATCGCGGGAAGTGGGCGGCTACACCTTC
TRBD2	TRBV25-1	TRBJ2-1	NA	CASSLAGGPHEQFF	TGTGCCAGCAGCCTAGCGGGAGGGCCCCATGAGCAGTTCTTC
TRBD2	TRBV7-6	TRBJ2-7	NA	CASSTHSGEGWEQYF	TGTGCCAGCAGCACCCATAGCGGGGAGGGGTGGGAGCAGTACTTC
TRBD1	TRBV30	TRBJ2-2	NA	CAWGTGQGNTGELFF	TGTGCCTGGGGTACGGGACAGGGGAACACCGGGGAGCTGTTTTTT
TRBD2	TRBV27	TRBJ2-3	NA	CASSYLDRVVTSGSFADTQYF	TGTGCCAGCAGTTACCTGGACAGGGTAGTCACTAGCGGGAGTTTCGCAGATACGCAGTATTTT
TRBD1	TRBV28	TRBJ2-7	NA	CASSGGQGTDEQYF	TGTGCCAGCAGTGGTGGACAGGGTACTGACGAGCAGTACTTC
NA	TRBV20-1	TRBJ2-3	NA	CSAHGADTQYF	TGCAGTGCACACGGTGCGGATACGCAGTATTTT
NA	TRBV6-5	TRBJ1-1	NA	CASRQGGTEAFF	TGTGCCAGCAGGCAGGGAGGCACTGAAGCTTTCTTT
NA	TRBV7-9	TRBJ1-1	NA	CASSLQEGTEAFF	TGTGCCAGCAGCCTCCAGGAGGGGACTGAAGCTTTCTTT
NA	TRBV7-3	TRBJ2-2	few	CASSLASGGELFF	TGTGCCAGCAGCCTTGCTTCAGGCGGGGAGCTGTTTTTT
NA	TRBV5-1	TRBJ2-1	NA	CASSLGEKSYNEQFF	TGCGCCAGCAGCTTGGGAGAAAAATCCTACAATGAGCAGTTCTTC
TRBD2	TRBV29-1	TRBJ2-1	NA	CSAEGGRGSYNEQFF	TGCAGCGCCGAGGGCGGGAGGGGCTCCTACAATGAGCAGTTCTTC
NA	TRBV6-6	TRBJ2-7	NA	CASSYLGQVSYEQYF	TGTGCCAGCAGTTACTTGGGTCAGGTGTCCTACGAGCAGTACTTC
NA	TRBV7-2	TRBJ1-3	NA	CASSLRTGNTIYF	TGTGCCAGCAGCTTACGGACTGGAAACACCATATATTTT
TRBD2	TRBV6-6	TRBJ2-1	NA	CASSQMTSGVYNEQFF	TGTGCCAGCAGCCAAATGACTAGCGGAGTTTACAATGAGCAGTTCTTC
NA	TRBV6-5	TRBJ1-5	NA	CASSLVKDSNQPQHF	TGTGCCAGCAGCCTCGTTAAGGACAGCAATCAGCCCCAGCATTTT
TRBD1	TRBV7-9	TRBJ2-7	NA	CASSLGTGLNEQYF	TGTGCCAGCAGCTTGGGGACAGGGCTCAACGAGCAGTACTTC
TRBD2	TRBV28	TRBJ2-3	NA	CATTRPIAGGTTDTQYF	TGTGCCACCACACGCCCAATAGCGGGGGGAACGACAGATACGCAGTATTTT
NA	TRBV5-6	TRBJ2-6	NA	CASSLEQYSGANVLTF	TGTGCCAGCAGCTTGGAACAGTACTCTGGGGCCAACGTCCTGACTTTC
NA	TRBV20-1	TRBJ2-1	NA	CSASRGNEQFF	TGCAGTGCTAGTCGAGGGAATGAGCAGTTCTTC
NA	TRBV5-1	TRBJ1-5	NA	CASSVGVESNQPQHF	TGCGCCAGCAGCGTAGGGGTGGAGAGCAATCAGCCCCAGCATTTT
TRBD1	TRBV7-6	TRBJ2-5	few	CASSLGGQGRRPYF	TGTGCCAGCAGCTTAGGTGGACAGGGGAGGCGACCGTACTTC
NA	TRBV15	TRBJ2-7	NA	CATSRDLEEGTVYEQYF	TGTGCCACCAGCAGAGATCTTGAAGAGGGGACCGTCTACGAGCAGTACTTC
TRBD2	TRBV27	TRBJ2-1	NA	CASQPGLAGEINEQFF	TGTGCCAGCCAACCCGGACTAGCGGGAGAGATTAATGAGCAGTTCTTC
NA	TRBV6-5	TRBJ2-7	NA	CASSRSGTAGEQYF	TGTGCCAGCAGCCGATCCGGGACAGCGGGGGAGCAGTACTTC
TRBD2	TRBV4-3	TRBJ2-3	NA	CASSRLSGSGADTQYF	TGCGCCAGCAGCCGCCTTAGCGGGAGTGGGGCAGATACGCAGTATTTT
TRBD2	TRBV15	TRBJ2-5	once	CATTTGGRPGQETQYF	TGTGCCACCACAACGGGCGGGAGGCCAGGGCAAGAGACCCAGTACTTC
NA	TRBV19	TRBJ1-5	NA	CASSMVEGVAQPQHF	TGTGCCAGTAGTATGGTTGAAGGAGTAGCTCAGCCCCAGCATTTT
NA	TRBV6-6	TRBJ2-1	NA	CASSQTTRSGEQFF	TGTGCCAGCAGCCAAACCACTAGGTCCGGAGAGCAGTTCTTC
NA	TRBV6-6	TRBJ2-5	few	CASSYEYPTQEYF	TGTGCCAGCAGTTACGAGTATCCGACACAAGAGTACTTC
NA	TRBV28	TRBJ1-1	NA	CASSSPGRNTEAFF	TGTGCCAGCAGTTCGCCTGGACGGAACACTGAAGCTTTCTTT
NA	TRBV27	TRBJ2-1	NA	CASSFVRTIGYNEQFF	TGTGCCAGCAGTTTCGTCAGGACTATCGGCTACAATGAGCAGTTCTTC
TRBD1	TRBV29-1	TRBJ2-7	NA	CSVVGQGNSYEQYF	TGCAGCGTTGTGGGACAGGGAAACTCCTACGAGCAGTACTTC
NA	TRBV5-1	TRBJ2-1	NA	CASSLVLSGEQFF	TGCGCCAGCAGCTTGGTACTCTCGGGTGAGCAGTTCTTC
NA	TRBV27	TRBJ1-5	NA	CASSGTGLGQPQHF	TGTGCCAGCAGTGGGACGGGGCTGGGTCAGCCCCAGCATTTT
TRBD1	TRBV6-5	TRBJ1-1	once	CASSPGGRHTEAFF	TGTGCCAGCAGTCCAGGGGGCCGGCACACTGAAGCTTTCTTT
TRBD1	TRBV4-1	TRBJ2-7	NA	CASSLLPAQGAYEQYF	TGCGCCAGCAGCCTCCTCCCCGCGCAGGGGGCGTACGAGCAGTACTTC
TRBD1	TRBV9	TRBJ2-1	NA	CASSVQGAPGHNEQFF	TGTGCCAGCAGCGTACAGGGGGCGCCAGGACACAATGAGCAGTTCTTC
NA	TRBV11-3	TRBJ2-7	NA	CASSLDQTYEQYF	TGTGCCAGCAGCTTAGACCAGACCTACGAGCAGTACTTC
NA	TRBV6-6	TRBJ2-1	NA	CASSNLRQSFYNEQFF	TGTGCCAGCAGCAATCTACGACAGAGTTTCTACAATGAGCAGTTCTTC
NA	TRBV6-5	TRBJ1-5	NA	CASRGPGQPQHF	TGTGCCAGCCGGGGACCAGGGCAGCCCCAGCATTTT
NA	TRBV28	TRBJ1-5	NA	CATAVNNQPQHF	TGTGCCACGGCCGTGAACAATCAGCCCCAGCATTTT
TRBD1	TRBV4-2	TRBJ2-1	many	CASSQGAGGSFNEQFF	TGTGCCAGCAGCCAAGGGGCAGGGGGCTCTTTCAATGAGCAGTTCTTC